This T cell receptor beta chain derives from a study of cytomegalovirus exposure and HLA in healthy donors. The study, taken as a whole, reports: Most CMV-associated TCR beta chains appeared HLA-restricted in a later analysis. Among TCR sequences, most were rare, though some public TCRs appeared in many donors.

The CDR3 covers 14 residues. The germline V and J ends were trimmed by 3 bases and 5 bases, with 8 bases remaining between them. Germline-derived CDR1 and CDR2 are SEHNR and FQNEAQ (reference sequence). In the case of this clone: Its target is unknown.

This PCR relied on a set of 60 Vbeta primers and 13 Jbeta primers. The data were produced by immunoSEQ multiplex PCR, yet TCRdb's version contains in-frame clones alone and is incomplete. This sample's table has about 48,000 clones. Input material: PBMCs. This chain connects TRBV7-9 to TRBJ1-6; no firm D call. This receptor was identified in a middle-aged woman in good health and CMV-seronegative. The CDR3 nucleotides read TGTGCCAGCAGCTTTAGGCAGGATAATTCACCCCTCCACTTT. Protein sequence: CASSFRQDNSPLHF.